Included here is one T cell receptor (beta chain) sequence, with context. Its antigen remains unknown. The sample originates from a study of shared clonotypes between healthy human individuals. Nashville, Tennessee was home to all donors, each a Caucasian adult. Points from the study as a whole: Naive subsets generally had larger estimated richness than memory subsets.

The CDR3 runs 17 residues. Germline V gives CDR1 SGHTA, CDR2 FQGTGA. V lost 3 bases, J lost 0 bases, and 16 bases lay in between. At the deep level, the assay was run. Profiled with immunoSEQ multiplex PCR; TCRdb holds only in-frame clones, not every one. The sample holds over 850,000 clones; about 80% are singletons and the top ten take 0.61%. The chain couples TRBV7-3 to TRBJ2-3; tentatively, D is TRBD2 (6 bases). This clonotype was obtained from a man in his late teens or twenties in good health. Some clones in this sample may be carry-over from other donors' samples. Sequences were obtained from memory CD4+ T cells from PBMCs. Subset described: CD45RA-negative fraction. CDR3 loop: CASSFSGRPLSTDTQYF. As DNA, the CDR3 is TGTGCCAGCAGCTTTTCGGGGAGGCCGCTGAGCACAGATACGCAGTATTTT.